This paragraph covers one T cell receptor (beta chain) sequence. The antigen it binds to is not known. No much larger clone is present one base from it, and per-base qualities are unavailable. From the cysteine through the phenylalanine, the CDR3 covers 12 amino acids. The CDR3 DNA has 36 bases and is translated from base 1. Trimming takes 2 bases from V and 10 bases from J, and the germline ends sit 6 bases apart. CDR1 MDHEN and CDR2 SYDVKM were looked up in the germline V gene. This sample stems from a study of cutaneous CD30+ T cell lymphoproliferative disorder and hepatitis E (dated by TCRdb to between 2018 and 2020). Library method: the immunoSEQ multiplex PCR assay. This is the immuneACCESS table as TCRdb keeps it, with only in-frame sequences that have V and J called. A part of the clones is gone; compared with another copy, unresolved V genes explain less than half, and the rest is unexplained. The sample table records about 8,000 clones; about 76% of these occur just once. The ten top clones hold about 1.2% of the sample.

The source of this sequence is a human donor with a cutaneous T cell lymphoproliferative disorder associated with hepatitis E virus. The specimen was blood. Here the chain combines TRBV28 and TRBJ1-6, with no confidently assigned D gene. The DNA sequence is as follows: TGTGCCAGCAGTTTAGGCGAATCACCCCTCCACTTT. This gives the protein CASSLGESPLHF.